This TCR beta chain was sequenced in a study of siplizumab effects on memory and regulatory T cells. Measured with immunoSEQ multiplex PCR; TCRdb has only the in-frame clones, and not every one. Of roughly 60,000 clones in the sample, about 92% were seen once. Study-level findings and limits: Naive T cells appeared more diverse than memory cells and seemed to be major alloresponse contributors.

In its sample, this clone was seen once. Its antigen remains unidentified. The receptor comes from a human donor in good health. Source material: CD8+ T cells sorted from blood.

The DNA for the CDR3 is TGTGCCAGCAGCCAAGATCCGGACCCCCAAGAGACCCAGTACTTC. Protein product: CASSQDPDPQETQYF. The genes are TRBV14 and TRBJ2-5; no reliable D call. Germline CDR1 is SGHDN and CDR2 is FVKESK. V lost 0 bases, J lost 1 base, and 9 bases lay in between. This CDR3 contains 15 residues.